Listed below are T cell receptor beta chains from one sample, sequenced in a study of T cells after yellow fever vaccination. TCRdb re-analysed the 5' RACE reads in MiXCR, keeping a single row per CDR3 protein. The sample records about 370,000 distinct CDR3 sequences, around 10% being singletons. This sample comprised PBMCs, obtained on the day of the first yellow fever vaccination. The source is a young man who received the YFV17D yellow fever vaccine. CDR3s include the opening cysteine and the closing phenylalanine or tryptophan. Fields, in order: clone size, V gene, D gene, CDR3 length, J gene, CDR3 DNA, CDR3 protein. D genes are given only for firm matches. The size field is filled for only some rows; it gives once, few, many or a size class.

clone size: many
V gene: TRBV12-3/TRBV12-4
D gene: NA
CDR3 length: 13
J gene: TRBJ2-2
CDR3 DNA: TGTGCCAGCAGTAGACGGATCCCCGGGGAGCTGTTTTTT
CDR3 protein: CASSRRIPGELFF

clone size: few
V gene: TRBV27
D gene: NA
CDR3 length: 13
J gene: TRBJ2-7
CDR3 DNA: TGTGCCAGCAGTCGGGGACTCCCCTACGAGCAGTACTTC
CDR3 protein: CASSRGLPYEQYF

clone size: NA
V gene: TRBV4-2
D gene: TRBD1
CDR3 length: 15
J gene: TRBJ1-1
CDR3 DNA: TGTGCCAGCAAACTGGAGGACAGGGAGAACACTGAAGCTTTCTTT
CDR3 protein: CASKLEDRENTEAFF

clone size: NA
V gene: TRBV6-2/TRBV6-3
D gene: NA
CDR3 length: 12
J gene: TRBJ2-7
CDR3 DNA: TGTGCCAGCAGTGGGGTATCCTACGAGCAGTACTTC
CDR3 protein: CASSGVSYEQYF

clone size: few
V gene: TRBV24-1
D gene: NA
CDR3 length: 15
J gene: TRBJ2-1
CDR3 DNA: TGTGCCACCAGCGCTACGAGGGGTAGGTACAATGAGCAGTTCTTC
CDR3 protein: CATSATRGRYNEQFF

clone size: NA
V gene: TRBV5-1
D gene: NA
CDR3 length: 17
J gene: TRBJ2-1
CDR3 DNA: TGCGCCAGCAGCTTATATGGGCCCGGGACCGACAACAATGAGCAGTTCTTC
CDR3 protein: CASSLYGPGTDNNEQFF

clone size: few
V gene: TRBV6-1
D gene: NA
CDR3 length: 13
J gene: TRBJ1-2
CDR3 DNA: TGTGCCAGCAGTGAAGAGCAGCGACAATCCCACACCTTC
CDR3 protein: CASSEEQRQSHTF

clone size: NA
V gene: TRBV5-5
D gene: NA
CDR3 length: 15
J gene: TRBJ2-2
CDR3 DNA: TGTGCCAGCAGCTTGTATCCTACCTGGGTCGGGGAGCTGTTTTTT
CDR3 protein: CASSLYPTWVGELFF

clone size: NA
V gene: TRBV7-3
D gene: NA
CDR3 length: 13
J gene: TRBJ1-1
CDR3 DNA: TGTGCCAGCAGCTCTACAGTGGACACTGAAGCTTTCTTT
CDR3 protein: CASSSTVDTEAFF

clone size: NA
V gene: TRBV7-2
D gene: NA
CDR3 length: 13
J gene: TRBJ2-3
CDR3 DNA: TGTGCCAGCAGCTTAGCGTTACCAGATACGCAGTATTTT
CDR3 protein: CASSLALPDTQYF

clone size: few
V gene: TRBV18
D gene: NA
CDR3 length: 14
J gene: TRBJ2-7
CDR3 DNA: TGTGCCAGCTCACCACGGGAAGAAGGTGCCGAGCAGTACTTC
CDR3 protein: CASSPREEGAEQYF

clone size: few
V gene: TRBV5-1
D gene: TRBD2
CDR3 length: 19
J gene: TRBJ2-1
CDR3 DNA: TGCGCCAGCAGCTTGAGGCGACTAGCGGGGCGAAGCTCCTACAATGAGCAGTTCTTC
CDR3 protein: CASSLRRLAGRSSYNEQFF

clone size: NA
V gene: TRBV4-1
D gene: TRBD1
CDR3 length: 16
J gene: TRBJ2-7
CDR3 DNA: TGCGCCAGCAGCCGGGCGTCGGACAGGGATCTTTGGGAGCAGTACTTC
CDR3 protein: CASSRASDRDLWEQYF

clone size: NA
V gene: TRBV5-1
D gene: TRBD2
CDR3 length: 17
J gene: TRBJ2-3
CDR3 DNA: TGCGCCAGCAGCTCCTCAATAGCGGGGTTCTTAGCAGATACGCAGTATTTT
CDR3 protein: CASSSSIAGFLADTQYF

clone size: NA
V gene: TRBV9
D gene: NA
CDR3 length: 16
J gene: TRBJ1-4
CDR3 DNA: TGTGCCAGCAGCCGAGGAGGGTTTGCAACTAATGAAAAACTGTTTTTT
CDR3 protein: CASSRGGFATNEKLFF

clone size: few
V gene: TRBV7-9
D gene: TRBD1
CDR3 length: 14
J gene: TRBJ1-4
CDR3 DNA: TGTGCCAGCAGCGTCGGACAGGGGGGCGAAAAACTGTTTTTT
CDR3 protein: CASSVGQGGEKLFF

clone size: NA
V gene: TRBV10-2
D gene: NA
CDR3 length: 14
J gene: TRBJ1-5
CDR3 DNA: TGCGCCAGCAGAAGGGGAGACGGAAATCAGCCCCAGCATTTT
CDR3 protein: CASRRGDGNQPQHF

clone size: many
V gene: TRBV20-1
D gene: TRBD2
CDR3 length: 15
J gene: TRBJ2-5
CDR3 DNA: TGCAGTGCTGGCAGACTAGCGGGGGGATGGGAGACCCAGTACTTC
CDR3 protein: CSAGRLAGGWETQYF

clone size: NA
V gene: TRBV5-1
D gene: NA
CDR3 length: 16
J gene: TRBJ1-1
CDR3 DNA: TGCGCCAGCAGCTTGGGCCTTCAAAACATGAACACTGAAGCTTTCTTT
CDR3 protein: CASSLGLQNMNTEAFF

clone size: few
V gene: TRBV29-1
D gene: TRBD1
CDR3 length: 15
J gene: TRBJ2-1
CDR3 DNA: TGCAGCGCCCAGGCCGGGACAGGGGGCGGCGATGAGCAGTTCTTC
CDR3 protein: CSAQAGTGGGDEQFF

clone size: NA
V gene: TRBV6-1
D gene: NA
CDR3 length: 13
J gene: TRBJ2-2
CDR3 DNA: TGTGCCAGCACGGACATTAACACCGGGGAGCTGTTTTTT
CDR3 protein: CASTDINTGELFF

clone size: NA
V gene: TRBV4-2
D gene: NA
CDR3 length: 13
J gene: TRBJ2-7
CDR3 DNA: TGTGCCAGCAGCCAAGATACTGGGGACGAGCAGTACTTC
CDR3 protein: CASSQDTGDEQYF

clone size: NA
V gene: TRBV4-2
D gene: NA
CDR3 length: 18
J gene: TRBJ1-1
CDR3 DNA: TGTGCCAGCAGCCACTCCGGGCCTTCCTTAATCGGGGACACTGAAGCTTTCTTT
CDR3 protein: CASSHSGPSLIGDTEAFF

clone size: NA
V gene: TRBV9
D gene: TRBD1
CDR3 length: 21
J gene: TRBJ1-3
CDR3 DNA: TGTGCCAGCAGCGCACACGCCCGGGACAGGTCCCTATACCTCTCTGGAAACACCATATATTTT
CDR3 protein: CASSAHARDRSLYLSGNTIYF

clone size: NA
V gene: TRBV5-1
D gene: TRBD1
CDR3 length: 20
J gene: TRBJ1-1
CDR3 DNA: TGCGCCAGCAGCTTGGAGGTATGGCCGGACAGGGAGATCCCGAACACTGAAGCTTTCTTT
CDR3 protein: CASSLEVWPDREIPNTEAFF

clone size: NA
V gene: TRBV6-4
D gene: TRBD1
CDR3 length: 15
J gene: TRBJ1-2
CDR3 DNA: TGTGCCAGCAGCGCCACAGGGGACCTTCGGTATGGCTACACCTTC
CDR3 protein: CASSATGDLRYGYTF

clone size: many
V gene: TRBV10-3
D gene: NA
CDR3 length: 13
J gene: TRBJ2-7
CDR3 DNA: TGTGCCATCAGTGACGGGCAGACCTACGAGCAGTACTTC
CDR3 protein: CAISDGQTYEQYF

clone size: NA
V gene: TRBV2
D gene: TRBD1
CDR3 length: 15
J gene: TRBJ1-1
CDR3 DNA: TGTGCCAGTCCTCCAGGGTGGGCAGGGGGCACTGAAGCTTTCTTT
CDR3 protein: CASPPGWAGGTEAFF

clone size: few
V gene: TRBV20-1
D gene: TRBD2
CDR3 length: 18
J gene: TRBJ2-5
CDR3 DNA: TGCAGTGCTAGACCACCCCAAGGCCAGCGGGGGGGCGGGGGGACCCAGTACTTC
CDR3 protein: CSARPPQGQRGGGGTQYF

clone size: NA
V gene: TRBV11-2
D gene: NA
CDR3 length: 12
J gene: TRBJ1-2
CDR3 DNA: TGTGCCAGCAGCTTAAGCAGGGTGGGCTACACCTTC
CDR3 protein: CASSLSRVGYTF

clone size: NA
V gene: TRBV6-2/TRBV6-3
D gene: TRBD2
CDR3 length: 21
J gene: TRBJ2-1
CDR3 DNA: TGTGCCAGCTTAGGCCCTCGGAGGCCAAGCCGGGGGGGGAGCTCCTACAATGAGCAGTTCTTC
CDR3 protein: CASLGPRRPSRGGSSYNEQFF

clone size: NA
V gene: TRBV7-8
D gene: NA
CDR3 length: 13
J gene: TRBJ1-6
CDR3 DNA: TGTGCCAGCAGCTTACAGCAGAACTCACCCCTCCACTTT
CDR3 protein: CASSLQQNSPLHF

clone size: NA
V gene: TRBV3-2
D gene: NA
CDR3 length: 14
J gene: TRBJ1-1
CDR3 DNA: TGTGCCAGCTCAGCCAGGGGATCGGGCACTGAAGCTTTCTTT
CDR3 protein: CASSARGSGTEAFF

clone size: many
V gene: TRBV19
D gene: TRBD2
CDR3 length: 14
J gene: TRBJ2-1
CDR3 DNA: TGTGCCAGTATAAGCGGGGGAGCCTACAATGAGCAGTTCTTC
CDR3 protein: CASISGGAYNEQFF

clone size: few
V gene: TRBV28
D gene: TRBD1
CDR3 length: 16
J gene: TRBJ1-5
CDR3 DNA: TGTGCCAGCGGAGAACTCACAGGGGCTGGCAATCAGCCCCAGCATTTT
CDR3 protein: CASGELTGAGNQPQHF

clone size: NA
V gene: TRBV9
D gene: NA
CDR3 length: 16
J gene: TRBJ2-1
CDR3 DNA: TGTGCCAGCAGCTTAAGGACCCAAGGATCCTACAATGAGCAGTTCTTC
CDR3 protein: CASSLRTQGSYNEQFF

clone size: NA
V gene: TRBV5-1
D gene: NA
CDR3 length: 13
J gene: TRBJ2-2
CDR3 DNA: TGCGCCAGCAGCTTGGGGGCGGCCGGGGAGCTGTTTTTT
CDR3 protein: CASSLGAAGELFF

clone size: NA
V gene: TRBV11-2
D gene: NA
CDR3 length: 15
J gene: TRBJ2-7
CDR3 DNA: TGTGCCAGCAGCTTAGAGGGGGTTGTTCCCGGCGAGCAGTACTTC
CDR3 protein: CASSLEGVVPGEQYF

clone size: few
V gene: TRBV6-2/TRBV6-3
D gene: NA
CDR3 length: 17
J gene: TRBJ2-1
CDR3 DNA: TGTGCCAGCAGTTACTCTGGGGGCGGGGGCTCCTACAATGAGCAGTTCTTC
CDR3 protein: CASSYSGGGGSYNEQFF

clone size: few
V gene: TRBV6-2/TRBV6-3
D gene: NA
CDR3 length: 17
J gene: TRBJ2-6
CDR3 DNA: TGTGCCAGCAGCTTGGGCCTGACTATCTCTGGGGCCAACGTCCTGACTTTC
CDR3 protein: CASSLGLTISGANVLTF

clone size: few
V gene: TRBV20-1
D gene: TRBD2
CDR3 length: 15
J gene: TRBJ2-3
CDR3 DNA: TGCAGTGCCCCTCCAGCGGGGGGCAGCGCAGATACGCAGTATTTT
CDR3 protein: CSAPPAGGSADTQYF

clone size: NA
V gene: TRBV20-1
D gene: NA
CDR3 length: 13
J gene: TRBJ2-7
CDR3 DNA: TGCAGTGCCCCTGACAGTCACTCCTACGAGCAGTACTTC
CDR3 protein: CSAPDSHSYEQYF

clone size: few
V gene: TRBV6-5
D gene: NA
CDR3 length: 16
J gene: TRBJ1-2
CDR3 DNA: TGTGCCAGCAGTTACTCGGGCGGGATCCTTTCCTATGGCTACACCTTC
CDR3 protein: CASSYSGGILSYGYTF

clone size: NA
V gene: TRBV4-3
D gene: TRBD1
CDR3 length: 16
J gene: TRBJ2-2
CDR3 DNA: TGCGCCAGCAGCGTCAGGGGACAGGCGAACACCGGGGAGCTGTTTTTT
CDR3 protein: CASSVRGQANTGELFF

clone size: NA
V gene: TRBV30
D gene: NA
CDR3 length: 14
J gene: TRBJ2-3
CDR3 DNA: TGTGCCTGGATGTCCCTAAGGCGGACAGATACGCAGTATTTT
CDR3 protein: CAWMSLRRTDTQYF

clone size: few
V gene: TRBV9
D gene: TRBD1
CDR3 length: 16
J gene: TRBJ2-3
CDR3 DNA: TGTGCCAGCAGCTCGGACAGGGGGCTAAGCACAGATACGCAGTATTTT
CDR3 protein: CASSSDRGLSTDTQYF

clone size: few
V gene: TRBV6-1
D gene: TRBD2
CDR3 length: 15
J gene: TRBJ2-1
CDR3 DNA: TGTGCCAGCAGTGCGGGGGGGGCCTCCTACAATGAGCAGTTCTTC
CDR3 protein: CASSAGGASYNEQFF

clone size: once
V gene: TRBV6-5
D gene: NA
CDR3 length: 11
J gene: TRBJ1-2
CDR3 DNA: TGTGCCAGCAGTACAGGGTTCGGCTACACCTTC
CDR3 protein: CASSTGFGYTF

clone size: NA
V gene: TRBV29-1
D gene: NA
CDR3 length: 13
J gene: TRBJ2-5
CDR3 DNA: TGCAGCGTTGACCAAAGCGGACAAGAGACCCAGTACTTC
CDR3 protein: CSVDQSGQETQYF

clone size: few
V gene: TRBV7-9
D gene: TRBD1
CDR3 length: 14
J gene: TRBJ1-2
CDR3 DNA: TGTGCCAGCAGCTTCCGGACAGGGGAGGATGGCTACACCTTC
CDR3 protein: CASSFRTGEDGYTF